A selection of T cell receptor beta chains follows, all from one sample in a study of T cell repertoires and Cas9 in healthy adults. TCRdb's copy holds only in-frame clones and misses some; the assay was immunoSEQ multiplex PCR. This sample has about 15,000 clones, with roughly nine tenths found just once. Source material: Tregs (CD4+, CD25+, CD127-, CD137-, CD154-) from PBMCs; culture status not recorded. Every receptor here comes from a human donor in good health. Both conserved end residues are part of each CDR3. D genes are given only for firm matches. Clone size, where shown, is once, few, many, or a class for clones that have expanded.

>TRBV2|TRBD2|NA|TRBJ2-3
CASREAGGRTDTQYF
TGTGCCAGCAGAGAAGCGGGGGGGCGGACAGATACGCAGTATTTT
>TRBV11-2|NA|once|TRBJ1-1
CASSLPSRSTEAFF
TGTGCCAGCAGCCTTCCCTCCAGGTCCACTGAAGCTTTCTTT
>TRBV2|NA|NA|TRBJ2-1
CASSEEYNEQFF
TGTGCCAGCAGTGAGGAATACAATGAGCAGTTCTTC
>TRBV19|TRBD1|NA|TRBJ2-3
CASSSGTGRRDTQYF
TGTGCCAGTAGCTCCGGGACAGGGCGCCGAGATACGCAGTATTTT
>TRBV15|NA|NA|TRBJ2-1
CATSRVGYNEQFF
TGTGCCACCAGCAGAGTCGGCTACAATGAGCAGTTCTTC
>TRBV5-4|NA|NA|TRBJ2-3
CASSRRVTGGTDTQYF
TGTGCCAGCAGCCGGCGGGTGACAGGAGGCACAGATACGCAGTATTTT
>TRBV12-5|NA|NA|TRBJ2-7
CASGSDDRYEQYF
TGTGCTAGTGGTTCCGACGACCGATACGAGCAGTACTTC
>TRBV5-1|NA|NA|TRBJ2-3
CASGRGLTDTQYF
TGCGCCAGCGGGAGGGGGTTAACAGATACGCAGTATTTT
>TRBV7-9|NA|NA|TRBJ1-4
CASSPGRANEKLFF
TGTGCCAGCAGCCCAGGGAGGGCTAATGAAAAACTGTTTTTT
>TRBV5-1|TRBD1|few|TRBJ2-2
CASSPRQGGNTGELFF
TGCGCCAGCAGCCCGCGACAGGGGGGGAACACCGGGGAGCTGTTTTTT
>TRBV18|NA|NA|TRBJ1-5
CASSPDPPQPQHF
TGTGCCAGCTCACCTGATCCGCCGCAGCCCCAGCATTTT
>TRBV11-3|NA|NA|TRBJ2-1
CASSLGPGSILNNEQFF
TGTGCCAGCAGCTTAGGCCCGGGTTCGATCTTAAACAATGAGCAGTTCTTC
>TRBV5-1|NA|NA|TRBJ1-2
CASRGEAYGYTF
TGCGCCAGCAGGGGAGAGGCCTATGGCTACACCTTC
>TRBV7-9|TRBD1|NA|TRBJ2-5
CASSSRDRGLETQYF
TGTGCCAGCAGCTCCCGGGACAGGGGTCTGGAGACCCAGTACTTC
>TRBV13|NA|NA|TRBJ1-5
CASSLGLDQPQHF
TGTGCCAGCAGCTTAGGCCTAGATCAGCCCCAGCATTTT
>TRBV4-1|NA|NA|TRBJ2-5
CASSQDGLNQETQYF
TGCGCCAGCAGCCAAGATGGACTCAACCAAGAGACCCAGTACTTC
>TRBV19|NA|NA|TRBJ2-7
CASSTGRENEQYF
TGTGCCAGTAGTACCGGTCGGGAAAACGAGCAGTACTTC
>TRBV2|NA|NA|TRBJ2-3
CASLDRFLTDTQYF
TGTGCCAGCCTGGACCGTTTCCTCACAGATACGCAGTATTTT
>TRBV7-9|TRBD1|NA|TRBJ2-5
CASSFGQGQETQYF
TGTGCCAGCAGCTTTGGACAGGGGCAAGAGACCCAGTACTTC
>TRBV2|NA|NA|TRBJ1-2
CASSLLRGTQLNYGYTF
TGTGCCAGCAGCCTACTTAGAGGGACTCAACTTAACTATGGCTACACCTTC
>TRBV10-1|NA|NA|TRBJ1-5
CASSESGDGQPQHF
TGCGCCAGCAGTGAGTCGGGGGATGGTCAGCCCCAGCATTTT
>TRBV5-1|TRBD2|NA|TRBJ2-2
CASSFGLAGPTGELFF
TGCGCCAGCAGCTTCGGACTAGCGGGGCCTACCGGGGAGCTGTTTTTT
>TRBV5-8|NA|NA|TRBJ1-2
CASEFPGSGYGYTF
TGTGCCAGCGAATTCCCAGGGAGTGGCTATGGCTACACCTTC
>TRBV6-6|TRBD1|NA|TRBJ1-1
CASSSGQGATEAFF
TGTGCCAGCAGTTCGGGACAGGGGGCGACTGAAGCTTTCTTT
>TRBV6-6|TRBD1|NA|TRBJ1-1
CASSYGDREAEAFF
TGTGCCAGCAGTTACGGGGACAGGGAGGCTGAAGCTTTCTTT
>TRBV5-6|TRBD2|NA|TRBJ2-5
CASSLVAGGGETQYF
TGTGCCAGCAGCTTGGTAGCGGGAGGAGGAGAGACCCAGTACTTC
>TRBV5-6|NA|NA|TRBJ1-6
CASSSPGHYNSPLHF
TGTGCCAGCAGCTCACCCGGACACTATAATTCACCCCTCCACTTT
>TRBV5-1|NA|NA|TRBJ2-5
CASSLWDAETQYF
TGCGCCAGCAGCTTGTGGGACGCGGAGACCCAGTACTTC
>TRBV5-4|TRBD1|NA|TRBJ2-1
CASTPGTVAYNEQFF
TGTGCCAGCACCCCCGGGACAGTGGCCTACAATGAGCAGTTCTTC
>TRBV6-1|NA|NA|TRBJ1-3
CASSPRGGSGNTIYF
TGTGCCAGCTCCCCGAGGGGGGGGTCTGGAAACACCATATATTTT
>TRBV7-2|NA|NA|TRBJ1-2
CASSTRPRGQTIYGYTF
TGTGCCAGCAGCACGAGACCCAGGGGCCAAACTATCTATGGCTACACCTTC
>TRBV9|NA|NA|TRBJ1-1
CASSEYPRTEAFF
TGTGCCAGCAGCGAGTACCCGAGGACTGAAGCTTTCTTT
>TRBV15|NA|NA|TRBJ2-7
CATSLPRGEFEQYF
TGTGCCACCAGCTTACCGAGGGGGGAATTCGAGCAGTACTTC
>TRBV5-4|NA|NA|TRBJ2-7
CASSLERQGLRYEQYF
TGTGCCAGCAGCTTGGAACGGCAGGGGCTGCGCTACGAGCAGTACTTC
>TRBV5-1|TRBD2|NA|TRBJ2-5
CASRPGLAGGRETQYF
TGCGCCAGCAGGCCTGGACTAGCGGGGGGTCGGGAGACCCAGTACTTC
>TRBV18|NA|NA|TRBJ1-6
CASSSVTGTVYNSPLHF
TGTGCCAGCTCAAGCGTAACTGGGACCGTCTATAATTCACCCCTCCACTTT
>TRBV5-5|NA|NA|TRBJ1-2
CASSFRGYGYTF
TGTGCCAGCAGCTTTCGGGGCTATGGCTACACCTTC
>TRBV9|NA|NA|TRBJ1-1
CASSALMNTEAFF
TGTGCCAGCAGCGCCCTAATGAACACTGAAGCTTTCTTT
>TRBV19|NA|NA|TRBJ2-7
CASSLTGSYEQYF
TGTGCCAGTAGTTTGACTGGTTCCTACGAGCAGTACTTC
>TRBV6-1|TRBD1|NA|TRBJ1-5
CASSRGTNNQPQHF
TGTGCCAGCAGCAGGGGGACGAACAATCAGCCCCAGCATTTT
>TRBV10-2|TRBD1|NA|TRBJ2-1
CASSERDSTPYNEQFF
TGCGCCAGCAGTGAGAGGGACAGTACTCCCTACAATGAGCAGTTCTTC
>TRBV15|NA|NA|TRBJ2-3
CATSRDRNTDTQYF
TGTGCCACCAGCAGAGATAGAAACACAGATACGCAGTATTTT
>TRBV4-2|NA|once|TRBJ1-1
CASSHRIFGNTEAFF
TGTGCCAGCAGCCACCGAATTTTCGGGAACACTGAAGCTTTCTTT
>TRBV11-3|TRBD2|few|TRBJ2-1
CASSLGTSGYNEQFF
TGTGCCAGCAGCCTCGGGACTAGCGGATACAATGAGCAGTTCTTC
>TRBV4-1|NA|NA|TRBJ2-5
CASSQYARKGPGQETQYF
TGCGCCAGCAGCCAATACGCTAGGAAGGGCCCCGGCCAAGAGACCCAGTACTTC
>TRBV11-3|NA|NA|TRBJ2-2
CASSLGPTGELFF
TGTGCCAGCAGCTTAGGTCCCACCGGGGAGCTGTTTTTT
>TRBV6-5|TRBD1|NA|TRBJ2-5
CASSRQGSETQYF
TGTGCCAGCAGTCGACAGGGATCGGAGACCCAGTACTTC
>TRBV7-6|NA|NA|TRBJ1-4
CASSLNQPPTNEKLFF
TGTGCCAGCAGCTTAAACCAGCCTCCAACTAATGAAAAACTGTTTTTT
>TRBV20-1|NA|NA|TRBJ2-5
CSAAAPRTQYF
TGCAGTGCCGCAGCTCCCAGGACCCAGTACTTC
>TRBV7-9|NA|NA|TRBJ1-1
CASSFQGLNTEAFF
TGTGCCAGCAGCTTTCAGGGGCTGAACACTGAAGCTTTCTTT